This TCR beta chain was obtained from a study of tumor and adjacent non-tumor tissue in lung cancer. Study in general: The patients, around 10 men and four to six women, were roughly 30 to 80 with stage I to III disease. Study-level points and caveats: TCR diversity was significantly greater in tumor than normal lung tissue. In normal lung, the top 100 clones were significantly more dominant than in tumor.

The library came from three nested PCR rounds adapted from ARM-PCR protocols. TCRdb re-called the multiplex PCR reads through MiXCR, storing one row per CDR3 protein. In the table there are 90,000 to 100,000 distinct CDR3 sequences, 80% of which are singletons. RNA was extracted from bulk tissue without any cell sorting. More than 3 cm separated this lung sample from the edge of the tumor. The V end lost 7 bases, the J end lost 5 bases, and 18 bases lay between the germline ends. In germline, CDR1 is MNHEY, CDR2 SVGAGI. This CDR3 has 14 residues. For this clonotype: Its antigen is unknown.

This sequence was found in a man aged 55-75 years with small cell lung cancer. Sequenced material: distant non-tumor lung tissue. The J gene is TRBJ2-7, the V gene TRBV6-5, with D possibly matching TRBD1 (6 bases). This chain's CDR3 is CASNPGTRRNEQYF. The CDR3 DNA sequence: TGTGCCAGCAATCCCGGGACACGGAGGAACGAGCAGTACTTC.